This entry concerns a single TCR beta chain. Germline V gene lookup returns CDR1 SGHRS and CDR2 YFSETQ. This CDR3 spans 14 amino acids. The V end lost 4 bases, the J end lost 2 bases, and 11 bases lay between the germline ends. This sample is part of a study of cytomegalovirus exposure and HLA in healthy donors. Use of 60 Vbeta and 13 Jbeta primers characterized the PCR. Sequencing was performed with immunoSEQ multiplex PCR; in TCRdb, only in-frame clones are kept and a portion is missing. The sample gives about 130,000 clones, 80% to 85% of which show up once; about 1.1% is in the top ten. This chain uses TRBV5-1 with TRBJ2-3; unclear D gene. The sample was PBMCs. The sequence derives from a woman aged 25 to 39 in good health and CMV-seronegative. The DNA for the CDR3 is TGCGCCAGCAGCCAAATAAGCGCCACAGATACGCAGTATTTT. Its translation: CASSQISATDTQYF.